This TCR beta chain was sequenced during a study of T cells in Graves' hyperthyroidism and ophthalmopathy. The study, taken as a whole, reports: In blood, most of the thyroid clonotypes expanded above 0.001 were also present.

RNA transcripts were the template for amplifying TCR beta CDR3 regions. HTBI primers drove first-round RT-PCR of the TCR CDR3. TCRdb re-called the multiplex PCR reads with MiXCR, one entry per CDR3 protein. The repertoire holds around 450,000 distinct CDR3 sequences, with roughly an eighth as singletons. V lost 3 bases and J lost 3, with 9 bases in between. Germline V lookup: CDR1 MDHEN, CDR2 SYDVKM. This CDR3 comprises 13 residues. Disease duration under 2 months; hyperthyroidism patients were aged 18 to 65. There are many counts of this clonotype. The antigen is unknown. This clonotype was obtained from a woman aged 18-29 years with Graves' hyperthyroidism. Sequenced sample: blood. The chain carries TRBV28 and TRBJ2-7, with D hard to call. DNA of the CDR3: TGTGCCAGCAGTTTTAAGAGTTACTACGAGCAGTACTTC. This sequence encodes CASSFKSYYEQYF.